This entry lists 17 T cell receptor beta chains sequenced from one sample in a study of neurological immune-mediated disorders (dated by TCRdb to the late 2010s). Explained via the paper, the time point label denotes: longitudinal time-point 1 (baseline). The method was 5' RACE. TCRdb records Illumina HiSeq 2500 as the sequencer. TCRdb reworked the public reads: Q25 trimming with fastp, MiXCR clone assembly, productive beta chains retained. Records with the same CDR3 protein are collapsed into one entry carrying the most frequent genes and DNA. This sample lists about 53,000 distinct CDR3 sequences; about 9.1% were detected once. About 1.6% of the sample rests with the top ten. Input material: PBMCs. These receptor sequences come from a woman aged 40 to 50 in good health.

This clonotype was observed at least ten times. The V call is TRBV29-1, the J call TRBJ1-5; tentatively, D is TRBD1 (5 bases). V was cut by 6 bases and J by 5 bases, with 11 bases left in between. The CDR3 is made up of 12 amino acids. Germline values: CDR1 SQVTM, CDR2 ANQGSEA. CDR3 loop: CSVRETDQPQHF. The DNA for the CDR3 is TGCAGCGTGAGGGAGACAGATCAGCCCCAGCATTTT.

At least ten counts were recorded for this clonotype. J is TRBJ2-5 and V is TRBV29-1; D possibly corresponds to TRBD2 (6 bases). The CDR3 runs 13 residues. Germline V gene data show CDR1 as SQVTM and CDR2 as ANQGSEA. V was clipped by 4 bases and J by 5 bases, with 14 bases between them. CDR3 DNA: TGCAGCGTTGCCCCGGGAGCCGGTGAGACCCAGTACTTC. Encoded protein: CSVAPGAGETQYF. The entire variable domain, with the rest obtained from reference TRBV29-1 and TRBJ2-5, is as follows: SAVISQKPSRDICQRGTSLTIQCQVDSQVTMMFWYRQQPGQSLTLIATANQGSEATYESGFVIDKFPISRPNLTFSTLTVSNMSPEDSSIYLCSVAPGAGETQYFGPGTRLLVL.

This clonotype was observed at least ten times. The CDR3: CASSLGRVTTEAFF. DNA of the CDR3: TGTGCCAGCAGCTTAGGCAGGGTTACCACTGAAGCTTTCTTT. The chain has TRBV11-2 and TRBJ1-1; a possible D gene is TRBD1 (5 bases). Trimming took off 1 base at V and 4 bases at J, with 10 bases between the two ends. Germline V gene data show CDR1 as SGHAT and CDR2 as FQNNGV. The CDR3 loop spans 14 amino acids.

This clonotype was detected ten times or more. This chain links TRBV3-1 with TRBJ2-5; a weak D match, TRBD2 (6 bases). Germline CDR1 LGHDT, CDR2 YNNKEL (reference sequence). CDR3 length equals 15 residues. V gave up 2 bases and J gave up 4 bases, with 14 bases separating them. CDR3 protein: CASSQKVSGGETQYF. DNA of the CDR3: TGTGCCAGCAGCCAAAAGGTGTCCGGGGGAGAGACCCAGTACTTC.

This clonotype has at least ten counts. The chain combines TRBV12-3 or TRBV12-4 with TRBJ1-3; D call uncertain. The CDR3 extends over 15 amino acids. V was shortened by 3 bases and J by 0 bases, with 9 bases between the two germline ends. CDR3 DNA: TGTGCCAGCAGTTTTCTGAGGATCTCTGGAAACACCATATATTTT. Translating gives CASSFLRISGNTIYF.

This clonotype was recorded at least ten times. The chain links TRBV5-1 to TRBJ2-1; TRBD1 or TRBD2 may be the D gene (5 bases each). The V gene's germline CDR1 is SGHRS and CDR2 YFSETQ. CDR3 length: 13 amino acids. Trimming shortened V by 6 bases and J by 6 bases, and 13 bases separated the two germline ends. Here the CDR3 DNA reads TGCGCCAGCAAACTCGGGGACCTCAATGAGCAGTTCTTC. Its protein is CASKLGDLNEQFF.

The chain carries TRBV7-9 and TRBJ1-2; D uncertain. The CDR3 runs 12 residues. The V gene lost 4 bases and the J gene lost 4 bases, with 7 bases spanning the gap. Germline V gene data show CDR1 as SEHNR and CDR2 as FQNEAQ (reference sequence). Here the CDR3 DNA reads TGTGCCAGCAGCTCAGACCCCTATGGCTACACCTTC. Encoded protein: CASSSDPYGYTF.

This clonotype was seen many times. The chain combines TRBV5-1 with TRBJ2-3; TRBD1 aligns across 12 bases. J was trimmed by 1 base and V by 4 bases; bases with no gene match: 4. Germline CDR1 reads SGHRS; CDR2 reads YFSETQ. This CDR3 region has 16 residues. The CDR3 spells CASSPGTGGGTDTQYF. In DNA, the CDR3 is TGCGCCAGCAGCCCTGGGACAGGGGGCGGCACAGATACGCAGTATTTT.

This clonotype appeared many times. J is TRBJ2-7 and V is TRBV7-2, with 12 bases lining up with TRBD2. The CDR3 spans 16 residues. Germline lookup yields CDR1 SGHTA and CDR2 FQGNSA. The ends lost 6 bases at V and 3 bases at J; junction bases unmatched: 9. CDR3 region: CASSPILAGGNYEQYF. The DNA of the CDR3 is TGTGCCAGCAGTCCAATCCTAGCGGGGGGGAACTACGAGCAGTACTTC. The full variable domain, its missing parts supplied by reference TRBV7-2 and TRBJ2-7, is GAGVSQSPSNKVTEKGKDVELRCDPISGHTALYWYRQSLGQGLEFLIYFQGNSAPDKSGLPSDRFSAERTGGSVSTLTIQRTQQEDSAVYLCASSPILAGGNYEQYFGPGTRLTVT.

This clonotype was counted at least ten times. The rearrangement links TRBV12-3 or TRBV12-4 to TRBJ1-5, with 11 bases that match TRBD1. The trim removed 5 bases at V and 7 bases at J, leaving 7 bases unmatched. The CDR3 contains 15 residues. This CDR3 reads CASSPGQGASQPQHF. The CDR3 DNA is TGTGCCAGCAGTCCTGGACAGGGGGCGAGCCAGCCCCAGCATTTT.

The V call is TRBV7-2, the J call TRBJ1-5; the D is unclear. The CDR3 is 15 amino acids. Germline CDR1 is SGHTA and CDR2 is FQGNSA. The V gene lost 0 bases and the J gene lost 4 bases, with 10 bases spanning the gap. This CDR3 reads CASSLARQFNQPQHF. CDR3 bases: TGTGCCAGCAGCTTAGCAAGGCAATTTAATCAGCCCCAGCATTTT.

This clonotype came up many times. This sequence joins TRBV7-6 and TRBJ2-4, with D possibly matching TRBD1 (6 bases). Trimming left V 3 bases short and J 10 bases short, with 13 bases between. CDR1 and CDR2 (germline): SGHVS, FNYEAQ. CDR3 length: 13 amino acids. The CDR3 nucleotides read TGTGCCAGCAGCTTGGACACAGGGAAAATTCAGTACTTC. It encodes CASSLDTGKIQYF. The full variable domain, completed using reference TRBV7-6 and TRBJ2-4, is GAGVSQSPRYKVTKRGQDVALRCDPISGHVSLYWYRQALGQGPEFLTYFNYEAQQDKSGLPNDRFSAERPEGSISTLTIQRTEQRDSAMYRCASSLDTGKIQYFGAGTRLSVL.

This clonotype was observed many times. This chain uses TRBV29-1 with TRBJ1-2; 10 bases agree with TRBD1. The length of the CDR3 is 13 residues. With V trimmed by 6 bases and J by 4 bases, 5 bases remained unmatched. Germline loops: CDR1 SQVTM, CDR2 ANQGSEA. The CDR3 DNA reads TGCAGCGTACCGACAGGGGGCGGCTATGGCTACACCTTC. As protein: CSVPTGGGYGYTF.

The table lists this clonotype with many counts. The CDR3 spells CAIRNQGPYYGYTF. CDR3 nucleotides: TGTGCCATCAGAAACCAGGGGCCGTATTATGGCTACACCTTC. The chain links TRBV10-3 to TRBJ1-2; TRBD1 might be the D (6 bases). V was pared by 6 bases and J by 5 bases, with 16 bases between. The CDR3 is 14 amino acids. Looked up from germline, CDR1 is ENHRY and CDR2 is SYGVKD.

With respect to this clonotype: This may stem from a read error, because a much larger clone lies one nucleotide away. The chain has TRBV4-3 and TRBJ1-1, with TRBD1 matching 7 bases. The V gene end was trimmed by 3 bases and the J gene end by 0 bases; junction bases not matched to a gene: 10. CDR3 length equals 17 residues. Per the germline V gene, CDR1 is LGHNA and CDR2 is YSLEER. As DNA, the CDR3 is TGCGCCAGCAGCCACATCCGGGACAGAGTTTTGAACACTGAAGCTTTCTTT. Its protein is CASSHIRDRVLNTEAFF.

This clonotype was seen repeatedly, ten times or more. The rearrangement links TRBV20-1 to TRBJ2-7; 13 nucleotides line up with TRBD2. Germline CDR1 is DFQATT and CDR2 is SNEGSKA (reference sequence). V gave up 3 bases and J gave up 1 base; unmatched junction bases: 3. This CDR3 region has 15 residues. The CDR3 coding sequence is TGCAGTGCTAGCCTGGGACTAGCGGGATCCTACGAGCAGTACTTC. Translating it yields CSASLGLAGSYEQYF.

With respect to this clonotype: A read error may explain this, as a much larger clone is one base away. The rearrangement uses TRBV4-1 and TRBJ1-2; 7 bases agree with TRBD1. The CDR3 length is 16 residues. Germline lookup yields CDR1 MGHRA and CDR2 YSYEKL. CDR3: CANSQDWDRKNYGYTF. CDR3 nucleotide sequence: TGCGCCAACAGCCAAGACTGGGACAGAAAAAACTATGGCTACACCTTC.